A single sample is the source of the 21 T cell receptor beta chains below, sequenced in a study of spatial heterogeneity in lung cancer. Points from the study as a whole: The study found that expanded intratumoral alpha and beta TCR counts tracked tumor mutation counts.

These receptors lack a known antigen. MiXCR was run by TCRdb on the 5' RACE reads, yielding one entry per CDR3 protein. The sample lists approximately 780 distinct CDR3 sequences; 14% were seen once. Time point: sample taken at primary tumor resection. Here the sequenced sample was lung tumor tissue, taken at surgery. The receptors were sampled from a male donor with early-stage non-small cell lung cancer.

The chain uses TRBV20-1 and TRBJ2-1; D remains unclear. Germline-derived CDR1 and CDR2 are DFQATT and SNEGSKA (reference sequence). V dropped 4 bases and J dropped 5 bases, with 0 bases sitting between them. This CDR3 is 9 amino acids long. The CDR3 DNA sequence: TGCAGTGCTAACAATGAGCAGTTCTTC. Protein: CSANNEQFF.

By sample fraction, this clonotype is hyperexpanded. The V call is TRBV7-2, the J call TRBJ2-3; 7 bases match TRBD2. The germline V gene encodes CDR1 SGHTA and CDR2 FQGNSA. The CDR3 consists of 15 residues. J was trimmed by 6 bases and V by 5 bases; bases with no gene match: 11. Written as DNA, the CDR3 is TGTGCCAGCAGCAGCGGGGCCCTCCAGAGGGATACGCAGTATTTT. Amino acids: CASSSGALQRDTQYF. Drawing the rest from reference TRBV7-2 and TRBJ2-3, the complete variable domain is GAGVSQSPSNKVTEKGKDVELRCDPISGHTALYWYRQSLGQGLEFLIYFQGNSAPDKSGLPSDRFSAERTGGSVSTLTIQRTQQEDSAVYLCASSSGALQRDTQYFGPGTRLTVL.

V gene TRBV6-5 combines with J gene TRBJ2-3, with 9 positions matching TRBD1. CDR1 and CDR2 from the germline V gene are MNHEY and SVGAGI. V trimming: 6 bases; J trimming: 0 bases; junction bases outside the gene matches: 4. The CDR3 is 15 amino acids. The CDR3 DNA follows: TGTGCCAGCAGCCCTGACAGGGGGAGCACAGATACGCAGTATTTT. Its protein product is CASSPDRGSTDTQYF.

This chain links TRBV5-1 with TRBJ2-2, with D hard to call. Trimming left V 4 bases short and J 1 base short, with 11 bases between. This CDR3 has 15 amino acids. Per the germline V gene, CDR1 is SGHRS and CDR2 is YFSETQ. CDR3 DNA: TGCGCCAGCAGCCCTCAGACGGTGAACACCGGGGAGCTGTTTTTT. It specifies CASSPQTVNTGELFF.

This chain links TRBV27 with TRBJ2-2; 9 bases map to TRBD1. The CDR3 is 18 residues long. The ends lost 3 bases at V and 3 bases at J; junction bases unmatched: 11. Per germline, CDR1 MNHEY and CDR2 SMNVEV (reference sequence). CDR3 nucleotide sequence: TGTGCCAGCAGTTTTGGGACAGGGATGTATCCGGACACCGGGGAGCTGTTTTTT. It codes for CASSFGTGMYPDTGELFF.

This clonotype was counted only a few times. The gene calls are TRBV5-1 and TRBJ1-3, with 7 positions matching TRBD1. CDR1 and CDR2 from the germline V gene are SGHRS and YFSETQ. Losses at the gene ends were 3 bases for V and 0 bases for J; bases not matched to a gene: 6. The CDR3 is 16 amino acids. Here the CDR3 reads CASSWGQSTSGNTIYF. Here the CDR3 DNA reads TGCGCCAGCAGCTGGGGACAGTCAACCTCTGGAAACACCATATATTTT.

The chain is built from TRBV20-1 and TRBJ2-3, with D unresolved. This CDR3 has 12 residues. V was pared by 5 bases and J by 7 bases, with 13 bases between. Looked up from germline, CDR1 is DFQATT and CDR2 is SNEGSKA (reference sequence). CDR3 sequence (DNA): TGCAGTGCTCCCACCCACTCTAATACGCAGTATTTT. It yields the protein CSAPTHSNTQYF.

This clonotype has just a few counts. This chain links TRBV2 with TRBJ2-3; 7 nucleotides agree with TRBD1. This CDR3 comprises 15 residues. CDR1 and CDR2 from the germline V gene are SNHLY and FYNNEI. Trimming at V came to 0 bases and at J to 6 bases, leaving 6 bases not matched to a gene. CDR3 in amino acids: CASSEAEGARDTQYF. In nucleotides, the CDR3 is TGTGCCAGCAGTGAAGCCGAGGGGGCAAGGGATACGCAGTATTTT.

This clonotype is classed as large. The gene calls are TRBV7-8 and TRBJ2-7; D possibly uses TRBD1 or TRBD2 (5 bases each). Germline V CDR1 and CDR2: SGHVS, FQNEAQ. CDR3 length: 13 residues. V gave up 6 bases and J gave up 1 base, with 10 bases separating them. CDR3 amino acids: CASSKGPSYEQYV. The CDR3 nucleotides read TGTGCCAGCAGTAAGGGACCGTCCTACGAGCAGTACGTC.

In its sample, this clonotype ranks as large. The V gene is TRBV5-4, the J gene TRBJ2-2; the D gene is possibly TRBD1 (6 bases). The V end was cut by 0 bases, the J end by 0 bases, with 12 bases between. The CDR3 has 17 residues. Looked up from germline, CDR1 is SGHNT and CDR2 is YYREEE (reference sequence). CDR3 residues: CASSLDREGANTGELFF. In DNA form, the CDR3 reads TGTGCCAGCAGCTTGGACAGGGAAGGGGCGAACACCGGGGAGCTGTTTTTT.

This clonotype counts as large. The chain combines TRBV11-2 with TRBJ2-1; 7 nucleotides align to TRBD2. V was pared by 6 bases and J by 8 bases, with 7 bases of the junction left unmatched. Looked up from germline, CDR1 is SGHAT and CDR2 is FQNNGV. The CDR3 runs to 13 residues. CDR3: CASRAGDNDEQFF. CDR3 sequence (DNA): TGTGCCAGCAGGGCGGGAGACAATGATGAGCAGTTCTTC.

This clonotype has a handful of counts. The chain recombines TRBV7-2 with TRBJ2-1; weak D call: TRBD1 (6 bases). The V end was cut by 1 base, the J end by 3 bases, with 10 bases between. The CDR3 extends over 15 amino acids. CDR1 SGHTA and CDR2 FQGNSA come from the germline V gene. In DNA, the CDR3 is TGTGCCAGCAGCTTAGAGGGGGTCCTCTACAATGAGCAGTTCTTC. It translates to CASSLEGVLYNEQFF.

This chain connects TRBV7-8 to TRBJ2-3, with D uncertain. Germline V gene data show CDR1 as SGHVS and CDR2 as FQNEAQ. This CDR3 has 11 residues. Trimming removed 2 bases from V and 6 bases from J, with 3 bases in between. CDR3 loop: CASSLTDTQYF. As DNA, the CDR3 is TGTGCCAGCAGCTTAACCGATACGCAGTATTTT.

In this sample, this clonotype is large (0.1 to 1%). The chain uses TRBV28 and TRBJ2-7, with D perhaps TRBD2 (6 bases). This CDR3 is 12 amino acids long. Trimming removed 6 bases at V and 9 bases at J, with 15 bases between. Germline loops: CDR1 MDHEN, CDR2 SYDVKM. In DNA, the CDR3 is TGTGCCAGCAGCCCGGGGACTGCGTCGCAGTACTTC. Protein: CASSPGTASQYF.

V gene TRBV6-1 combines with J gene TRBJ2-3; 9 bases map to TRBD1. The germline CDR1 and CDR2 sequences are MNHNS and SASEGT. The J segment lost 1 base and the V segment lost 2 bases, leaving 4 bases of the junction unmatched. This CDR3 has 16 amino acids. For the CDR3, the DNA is TGTGCCAGCAGTGAATTCTGGACAGGGGGCACAGATACGCAGTATTTT. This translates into CASSEFWTGGTDTQYF.

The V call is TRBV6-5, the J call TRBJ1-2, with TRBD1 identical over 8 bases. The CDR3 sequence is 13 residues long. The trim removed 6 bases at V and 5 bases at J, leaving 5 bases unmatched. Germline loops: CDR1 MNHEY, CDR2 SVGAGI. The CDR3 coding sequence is TGTGCCAGCAGCCCGGACAGGGAGTATGGCTACACCTTC. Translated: CASSPDREYGYTF.

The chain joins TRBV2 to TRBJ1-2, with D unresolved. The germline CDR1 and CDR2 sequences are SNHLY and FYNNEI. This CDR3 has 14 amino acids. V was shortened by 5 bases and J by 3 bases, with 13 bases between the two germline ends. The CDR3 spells CASSLGPLDYGYTF. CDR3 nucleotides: TGTGCCAGCAGTCTTGGCCCCTTGGACTATGGCTACACCTTC.

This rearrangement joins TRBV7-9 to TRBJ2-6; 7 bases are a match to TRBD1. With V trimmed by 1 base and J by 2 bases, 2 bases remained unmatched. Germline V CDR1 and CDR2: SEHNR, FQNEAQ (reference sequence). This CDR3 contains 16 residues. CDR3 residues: CASSLGTGAGANVLTF. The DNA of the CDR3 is TGTGCCAGCAGCTTAGGAACAGGGGCTGGGGCCAACGTCCTGACTTTC.

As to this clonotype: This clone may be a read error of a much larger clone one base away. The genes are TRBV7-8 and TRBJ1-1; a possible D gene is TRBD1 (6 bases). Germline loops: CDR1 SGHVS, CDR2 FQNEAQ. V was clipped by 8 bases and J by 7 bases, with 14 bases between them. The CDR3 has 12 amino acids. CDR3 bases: TGTGCCAGCGGGGGGGCGGAGAATGAAGCTTTCTTT. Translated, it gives CASGGAENEAFF.

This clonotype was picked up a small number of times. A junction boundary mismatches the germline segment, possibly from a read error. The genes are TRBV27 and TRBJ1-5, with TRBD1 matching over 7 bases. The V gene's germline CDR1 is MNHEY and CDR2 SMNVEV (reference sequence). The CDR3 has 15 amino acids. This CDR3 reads CASRSGTASDQPQHF. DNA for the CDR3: TGTGCCAGCAGGAGCGGGACAGCTAGCGATCAGCCCCAGCATTTT.

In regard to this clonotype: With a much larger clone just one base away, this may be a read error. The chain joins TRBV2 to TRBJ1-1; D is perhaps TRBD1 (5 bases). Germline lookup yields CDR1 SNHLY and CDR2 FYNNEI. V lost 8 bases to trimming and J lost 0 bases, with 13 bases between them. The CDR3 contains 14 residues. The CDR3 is CASLDNPLNTEAFF. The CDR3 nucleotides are TGTGCCAGCTTGGACAACCCACTGAACACTGAAGCTTTCTTT.